This entry concerns a single T cell receptor (beta chain). This record belongs to a study of T cells in localized non-small cell lung cancer. The germline V gene has CDR1 LNHDA and CDR2 SQIVND (reference sequence). V shed 5 bases, J shed 1 base, and the junction held 7 bases outside the gene matches. The CDR3 length is 15 residues. Clones were read by immunoSEQ multiplex PCR, and TCRdb kept only the in-frame ones, dropping some. Among approximately 15,000 clones listed, around 91% were seen once. Source: peripheral blood mononuclear cells, taken before any cancer treatment. This chain links TRBV19 with TRBJ2-5; 7 bases agree with TRBD1. The receptor was isolated from a woman aged 35 to 75 with stage III lung adenocarcinoma. The CDR3 DNA reads as TGTGCCAGTAGTTACCGGGACAGAACCCAAGAGACCCAGTACTTC. It codes for CASSYRDRTQETQYF.